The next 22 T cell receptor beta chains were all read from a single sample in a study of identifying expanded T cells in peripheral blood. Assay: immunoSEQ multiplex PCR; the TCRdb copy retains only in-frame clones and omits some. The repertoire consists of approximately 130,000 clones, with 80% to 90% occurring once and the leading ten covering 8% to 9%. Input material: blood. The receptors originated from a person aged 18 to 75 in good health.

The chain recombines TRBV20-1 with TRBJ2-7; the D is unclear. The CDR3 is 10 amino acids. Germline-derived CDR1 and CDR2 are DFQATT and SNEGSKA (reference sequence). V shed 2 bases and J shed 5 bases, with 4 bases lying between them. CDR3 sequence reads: CSARIDEQYF. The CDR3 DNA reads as TGCAGTGCTAGAATAGACGAGCAGTACTTC.

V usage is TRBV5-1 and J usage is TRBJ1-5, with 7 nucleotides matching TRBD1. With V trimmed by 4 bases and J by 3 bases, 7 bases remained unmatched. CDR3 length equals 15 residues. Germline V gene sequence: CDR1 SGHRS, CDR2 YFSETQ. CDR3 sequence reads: CASSASTGHNQPQHF. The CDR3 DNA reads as TGCGCCAGCAGCGCCTCGACAGGGCACAATCAGCCCCAGCATTTT.

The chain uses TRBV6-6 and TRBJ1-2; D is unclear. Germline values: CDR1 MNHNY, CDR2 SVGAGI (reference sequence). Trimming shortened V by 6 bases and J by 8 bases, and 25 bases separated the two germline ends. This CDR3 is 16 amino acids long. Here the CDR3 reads CASSPLLRAGGGGYTF. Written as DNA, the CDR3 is TGTGCCAGCAGCCCCCTCCTGAGGGCCGGAGGAGGAGGCTACACCTTC.

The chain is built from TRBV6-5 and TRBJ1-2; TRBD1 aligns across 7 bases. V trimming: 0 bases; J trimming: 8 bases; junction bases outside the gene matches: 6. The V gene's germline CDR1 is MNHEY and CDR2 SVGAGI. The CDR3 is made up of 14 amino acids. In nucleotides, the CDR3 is TGTGCCAGCAGTTACTCTGGACAGGAGGAAGGCTACACCTTC. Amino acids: CASSYSGQEEGYTF.

In nucleotides, the CDR3 is TGCGCCAGCAGCTTGGCCCTGACAGGGGGCAAAACTAGCACAGATACGCAGTATTTT. This codes for CASSLALTGGKTSTDTQYF. This chain connects TRBV5-1 to TRBJ2-3; 10 bases match TRBD1. V lost 0 bases, J lost 0 bases, and 10 bases stayed unmatched. The germline gives CDR1 SGHRS, CDR2 YFSETQ. The CDR3 extends over 19 amino acids.

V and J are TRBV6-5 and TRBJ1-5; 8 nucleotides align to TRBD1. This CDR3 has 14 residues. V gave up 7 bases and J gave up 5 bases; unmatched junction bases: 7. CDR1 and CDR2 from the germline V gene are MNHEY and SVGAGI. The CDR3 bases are TGTGCCAGCATGGCCAGGGGGCATTATCAGCCCCAGCATTTT. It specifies CASMARGHYQPQHF.

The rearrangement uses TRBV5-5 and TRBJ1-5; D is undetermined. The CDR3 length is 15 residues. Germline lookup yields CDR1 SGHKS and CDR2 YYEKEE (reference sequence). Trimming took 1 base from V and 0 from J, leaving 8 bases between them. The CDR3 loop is CASSLRLYSNQPQHF. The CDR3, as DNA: TGTGCCAGCAGCTTGCGTTTATATAGCAATCAGCCCCAGCATTTT. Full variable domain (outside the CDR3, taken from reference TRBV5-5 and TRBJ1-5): DAGVTQSPTHLIKTRGQQVTLRCSPISGHKSVSWYQQVLGQGPQFIFQYYEKEERGRGNFPDRFSARQFPNYSSELNVNALLLGDSALYLCASSLRLYSNQPQHFGDGTRLSIL.

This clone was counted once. CDR3 DNA: TGTGCCAGCAGCACTATACAGACCGGTAGCAATCAGCCCCAGCATTTT. Encoded protein: CASSTIQTGSNQPQHF. The rearrangement links TRBV5-6 to TRBJ1-5; unclear D gene. V lost 4 bases, J lost 0 bases, and 14 bases lay in between. CDR3 length equals 16 residues. Germline values: CDR1 SGHDT, CDR2 YYEEEE.

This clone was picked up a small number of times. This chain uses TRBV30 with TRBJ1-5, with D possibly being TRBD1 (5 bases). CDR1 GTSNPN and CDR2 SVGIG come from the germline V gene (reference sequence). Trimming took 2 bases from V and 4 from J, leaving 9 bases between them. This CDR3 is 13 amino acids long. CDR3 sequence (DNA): TGTGCCTGGAGTTACGACAGAAATCAGCCCCAGCATTTT. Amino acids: CAWSYDRNQPQHF.

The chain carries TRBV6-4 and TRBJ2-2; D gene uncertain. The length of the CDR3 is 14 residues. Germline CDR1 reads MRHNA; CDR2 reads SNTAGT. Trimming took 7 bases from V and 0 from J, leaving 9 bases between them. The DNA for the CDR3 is TGTGCCAGCAAAGAGGTTTCGAACACCGGGGAGCTGTTTTTT. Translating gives CASKEVSNTGELFF.

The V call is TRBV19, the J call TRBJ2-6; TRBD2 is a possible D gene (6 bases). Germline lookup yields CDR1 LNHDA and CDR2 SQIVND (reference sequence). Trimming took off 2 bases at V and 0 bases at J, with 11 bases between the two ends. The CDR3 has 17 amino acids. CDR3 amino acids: CASSIRTGVSGANVLTF. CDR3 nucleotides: TGTGCCAGTAGTATACGGACGGGAGTCTCTGGGGCCAACGTCCTGACTTTC.

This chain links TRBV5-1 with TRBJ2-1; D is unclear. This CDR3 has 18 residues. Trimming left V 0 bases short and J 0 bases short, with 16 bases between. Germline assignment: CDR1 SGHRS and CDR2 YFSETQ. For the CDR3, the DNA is TGCGCCAGCAGCTTGGTAGCCAGCCGTTTAAGCTCCTACAATGAGCAGTTCTTC. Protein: CASSLVASRLSSYNEQFF. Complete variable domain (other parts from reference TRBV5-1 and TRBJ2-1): KAGVTQTPRYLIKTRGQQVTLSCSPISGHRSVSWYQQTPGQGLQFLFEYFSETQRNKGNFPGRFSGRQFSNSRSEMNVSTLELGDSALYLCASSLVASRLSSYNEQFFGPGTRLTVL.

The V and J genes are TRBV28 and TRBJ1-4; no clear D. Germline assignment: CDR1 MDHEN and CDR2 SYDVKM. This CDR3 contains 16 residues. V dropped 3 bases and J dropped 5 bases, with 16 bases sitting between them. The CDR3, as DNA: TGTGCCAGCAGTTTGACTCACTCATCGGGGAATGAAAAACTGTTTTTT. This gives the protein CASSLTHSSGNEKLFF.

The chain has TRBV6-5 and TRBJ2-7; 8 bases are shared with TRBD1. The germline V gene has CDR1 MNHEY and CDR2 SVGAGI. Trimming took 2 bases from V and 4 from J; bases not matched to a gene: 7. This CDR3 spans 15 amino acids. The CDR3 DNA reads TGTGCCAGCAGTTACCTCGCAGGGGGCAAGTACGAGCAGTACTTC. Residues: CASSYLAGGKYEQYF.

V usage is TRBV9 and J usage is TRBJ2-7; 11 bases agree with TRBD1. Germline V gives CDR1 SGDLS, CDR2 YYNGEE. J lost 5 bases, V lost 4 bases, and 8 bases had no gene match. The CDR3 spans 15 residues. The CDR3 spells CASSISPGQGDEQYF. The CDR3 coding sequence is TGTGCCAGCAGCATTAGTCCGGGACAGGGGGACGAGCAGTACTTC.

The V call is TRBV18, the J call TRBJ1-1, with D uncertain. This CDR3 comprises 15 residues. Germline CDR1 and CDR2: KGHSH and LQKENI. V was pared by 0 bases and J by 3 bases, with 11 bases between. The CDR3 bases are TGTGCCAGCTCACCACCCCGGGCAGCTGACACTGAAGCTTTCTTT. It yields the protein CASSPPRAADTEAFF.

CDR3 protein: CASSAGSYSNQPQHF. The CDR3 DNA sequence: TGTGCCAGCAGTGCTGGATCCTATAGCAATCAGCCCCAGCATTTT. The rearrangement joins TRBV2 to TRBJ1-5; unclear D gene. This CDR3 has 15 amino acids. Deletions cut 4 bases from V and 0 bases from J, with 10 bases between. CDR1 is SNHLY, CDR2 FYNNEI, per germline.

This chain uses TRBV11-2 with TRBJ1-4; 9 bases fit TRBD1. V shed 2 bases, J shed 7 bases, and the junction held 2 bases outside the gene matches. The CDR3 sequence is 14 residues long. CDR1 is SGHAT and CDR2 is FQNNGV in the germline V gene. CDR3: CASSLTGGGEKLFF. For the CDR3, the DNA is TGTGCCAGCAGCTTAACAGGGGGCGGTGAAAAACTGTTTTTT.

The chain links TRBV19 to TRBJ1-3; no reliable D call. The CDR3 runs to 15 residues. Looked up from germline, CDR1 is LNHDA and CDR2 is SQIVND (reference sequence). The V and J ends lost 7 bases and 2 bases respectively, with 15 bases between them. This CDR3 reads CASNMGRPAGNTIYF. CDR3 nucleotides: TGTGCCAGTAATATGGGTAGGCCAGCTGGAAACACCATATATTTT.

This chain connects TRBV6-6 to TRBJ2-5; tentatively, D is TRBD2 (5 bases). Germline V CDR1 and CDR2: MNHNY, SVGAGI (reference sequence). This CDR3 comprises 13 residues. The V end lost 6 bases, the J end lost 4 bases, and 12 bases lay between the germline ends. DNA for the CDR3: TGTGCCAGCAGCTCTTATCGGGGAGAGACCCAGTACTTC. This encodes CASSSYRGETQYF.

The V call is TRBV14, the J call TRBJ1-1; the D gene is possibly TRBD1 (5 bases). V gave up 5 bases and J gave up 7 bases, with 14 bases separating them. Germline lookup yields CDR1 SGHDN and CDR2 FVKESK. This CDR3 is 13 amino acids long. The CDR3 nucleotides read TGTGCCAGCAGCTCCTTCTGGGGGGGTGAAGCTTTCTTT. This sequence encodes CASSSFWGGEAFF.

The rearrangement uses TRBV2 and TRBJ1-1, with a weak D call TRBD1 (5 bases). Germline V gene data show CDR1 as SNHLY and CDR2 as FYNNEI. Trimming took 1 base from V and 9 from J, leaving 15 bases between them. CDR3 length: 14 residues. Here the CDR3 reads CASSEGGSQTQAFF. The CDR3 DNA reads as TGTGCCAGCAGTGAAGGGGGCAGTCAAACCCAAGCTTTCTTT.